Each of the 13 T cell receptor beta chains below was sequenced from the same sample in a study of CD8 T cells in ankylosing spondylitis (dated by TCRdb to about 2017). To prepare the library, 5' RACE was applied. Sequencing was performed on an Illumina HiSeq 2500. Clones were called with MiXCR by TCRdb after fastp trimmed the public reads at Q25, and only in-frame beta chains were retained. Rows merge per CDR3 protein into single entries with the most common DNA and genes. Within this sample are 100,000 to 150,000 distinct CDR3 sequences, with around 9.3% of them counted one time only. Jointly, the top ten make up approximately 3.4% of the sample. What was sequenced was blood, either unsorted or a sorted T cell fraction (not recorded which). The receptors shown here come from a male donor with ankylosing spondylitis or in good health (not recorded which).

DNA of the CDR3: TGCGCCAGCAGCTCGGACTGGGACGGAGATACGCAGTATTTT. The encoded protein is CASSSDWDGDTQYF. V and J are TRBV5-1 and TRBJ2-3; D could derive from TRBD1 or TRBD2 (5 bases each). CDR1 is SGHRS and CDR2 is YFSETQ in the germline V gene. The CDR3 contains 14 residues. V was shortened by 3 bases and J by 5 bases, with 13 bases between the two germline ends. Using reference TRBV5-1 and TRBJ2-3 for the parts outside the CDR3, the full variable domain is KAGVTQTPRYLIKTRGQQVTLSCSPISGHRSVSWYQQTPGQGLQFLFEYFSETQRNKGNFPGRFSGRQFSNSRSEMNVSTLELGDSALYLCASSSDWDGDTQYFGPGTRLTVL.

This chain uses TRBV19 with TRBJ1-2; 7 nucleotides align to TRBD1. The CDR3 loop spans 14 amino acids. In germline, CDR1 is LNHDA, CDR2 SQIVND (reference sequence). With V trimmed by 6 bases and J by 1 base, 5 bases remained unmatched. The CDR3 DNA follows: TGTGCCAGTAGAAAGGACAGGAGTAACTATGGCTACACCTTC. Amino acids: CASRKDRSNYGYTF.

This chain uses TRBV5-1 with TRBJ2-1, with D perhaps TRBD1 (5 bases). This CDR3 contains 14 residues. The germline V and J ends were trimmed by 0 bases and 5 bases, with 9 bases remaining between them. The germline V gene has CDR1 SGHRS and CDR2 YFSETQ. CDR3 residues: CASSLGTTDNEQFF. CDR3 nucleotides: TGCGCCAGCAGCTTGGGGACAACTGACAATGAGCAGTTCTTC.

This clonotype appeared many times. The chain employs TRBV5-1 and TRBJ2-3, with 9 bases aligning to TRBD2. The CDR3 runs to 14 residues. CDR1 and CDR2 from the germline V gene are SGHRS and YFSETQ. Trimming at V came to 1 base and at J to 3 bases, leaving 0 bases not matched to a gene. The CDR3 reads CASSLTSGTDTQYF. DNA for the CDR3: TGCGCCAGCAGCTTGACTAGCGGGACAGATACGCAGTATTTT.

This clonotype was seen only a few times. The V call is TRBV20-1, the J call TRBJ1-1; D uncertain. Germline lookup yields CDR1 DFQATT and CDR2 SNEGSKA (reference sequence). V shed 3 bases and J shed 1 base, with 9 bases lying between them. The CDR3 loop spans 13 amino acids. The CDR3 loop reads CSASPFTNTEAFF. The CDR3 coding sequence is TGCAGTGCTAGCCCTTTCACGAACACTGAAGCTTTCTTT.

V gene TRBV11-2 combines with J gene TRBJ2-2, with 9 bases identical to TRBD2. The CDR3 is 16 amino acids. The V gene's germline CDR1 is SGHAT and CDR2 FQNNGV. J lost 4 bases, V lost 4 bases, and 7 bases had no gene match. The CDR3 sequence is CASSSLAGVITGELFF. Here the CDR3 DNA reads TGTGCCAGCAGCTCTTTAGCGGGAGTAATCACCGGGGAGCTGTTTTTT.

This clonotype appeared many times. The chain combines TRBV7-8 with TRBJ2-1; D not resolved. The V end lost 1 base, the J end lost 6 bases, and 10 bases lay between the germline ends. Germline CDR1 SGHVS, CDR2 FQNEAQ. This CDR3 has 14 residues. For the CDR3, the DNA is TGTGCCAGCAGCTTAGGTCAGGCTTTCAATGAGCAGTTCTTC. It yields the protein CASSLGQAFNEQFF. The full variable domain, completed using reference TRBV7-8 and TRBJ2-1, is GAGVSQSPRYKVAKRGQDVALRCDPISGHVSLFWYQQALGQGPEFLTYFQNEAQLDKSGLPSDRFFAERPEGSVSTLKIQRTQQEDSAVYLCASSLGQAFNEQFFGPGTRLTVL.

Many counts were recorded for this clonotype. The chain combines TRBV12-3 or TRBV12-4 with TRBJ2-1; 10 bases are a match to TRBD1. This CDR3 is 15 amino acids long. J was trimmed by 6 bases and V by 7 bases; bases with no gene match: 9. The chain's CDR3 is CASTPRQGATNEQFF. The CDR3 DNA reads TGTGCCAGCACCCCCCGACAGGGGGCCACCAATGAGCAGTTCTTC.

This clonotype appeared many times. The chain employs TRBV7-2 and TRBJ2-2; D not resolved. Per germline, CDR1 SGHTA and CDR2 FQGNSA. This CDR3 has 15 amino acids. V lost 1 base and J 5 bases, leaving 11 bases between the germline ends. As DNA, the CDR3 is TGTGCCAGCAGCTTAGTCGCTAGGGTGACCGGGGAGCTGTTTTTT. Translation gives CASSLVARVTGELFF.

This clonotype was seen repeatedly, ten times or more. The chain links TRBV6-5 to TRBJ2-7, with D maybe TRBD2 (5 bases). V shed 2 bases and J shed 7 bases, with 12 bases lying between them. CDR1 and CDR2 from the germline V gene are MNHEY and SVGAGI. There are 13 residues in the CDR3. The CDR3 protein is CASSYRGPREQYF. In DNA form, the CDR3 reads TGTGCCAGCAGTTACCGAGGGCCGAGGGAGCAGTACTTC.

V usage is TRBV29-1 and J usage is TRBJ2-3; TRBD1 is a possible D gene (6 bases). Between the trimmed V and J ends, which lost 2 bases and 2 bases, there was a span of 14 bases. CDR1 SQVTM and CDR2 ANQGSEA come from the germline V gene. The CDR3 sequence is 15 residues long. CDR3 nucleotides: TGCAGCGTTGAAAGGCAGGGGATAAACACAGATACGCAGTATTTT. Translating it yields CSVERQGINTDTQYF.

This clonotype was counted ten times or more. The chain couples TRBV29-1 to TRBJ2-5; 9 bases are a match to TRBD1. CDR1 and CDR2 from the germline V gene are SQVTM and ANQGSEA. This CDR3 has 13 amino acids. V was pared by 6 bases and J by 5 bases, with 7 bases of the junction left unmatched. The CDR3 reads CSVTDRGGETQYF. The CDR3 nucleotides read TGCAGCGTAACGGACAGGGGCGGGGAGACCCAGTACTTC.

In this sample, this clonotype turned up many times. The genes are TRBV29-1 and TRBJ2-3; TRBD1 matches at 11 bases. This CDR3 is 16 amino acids long. The V gene's germline CDR1 is SQVTM and CDR2 ANQGSEA. J lost 0 bases, V lost 0 bases, and 2 bases had no gene match. The CDR3 DNA follows: TGCAGCGTTGAAGAAGGGACAGGGGGGAGCACAGATACGCAGTATTTT. This translates into CSVEEGTGGSTDTQYF.